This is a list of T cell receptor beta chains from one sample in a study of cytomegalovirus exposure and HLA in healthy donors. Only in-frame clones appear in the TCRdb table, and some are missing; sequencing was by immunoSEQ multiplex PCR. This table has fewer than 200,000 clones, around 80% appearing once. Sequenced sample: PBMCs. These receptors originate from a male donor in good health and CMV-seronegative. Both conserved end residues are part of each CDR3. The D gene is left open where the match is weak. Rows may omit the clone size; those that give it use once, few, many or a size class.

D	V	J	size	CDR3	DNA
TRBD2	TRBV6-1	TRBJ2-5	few	CASRTSGGTGTQYF	TGTGCCAGCAGGACTAGCGGGGGGACAGGGACCCAGTACTTC
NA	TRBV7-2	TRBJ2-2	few	CASEGGPPPGELFF	TGTGCCAGCGAGGGGGGGCCTCCCCCCGGGGAGCTGTTTTTT
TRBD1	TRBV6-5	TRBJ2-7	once	CASSYSRGTGVYEQYF	TGTGCCAGCAGTTACTCCCGGGGGACAGGAGTATACGAGCAGTACTTC
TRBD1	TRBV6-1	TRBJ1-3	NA	CASSEASTGGSVPF	TGTGCCAGCAGTGAAGCTTCTACAGGGGGCTCGGTTCCTTTT
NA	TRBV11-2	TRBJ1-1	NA	CASSESGHVGGTEAFF	TGTGCCAGCAGCGAATCAGGGCATGTGGGGGGAACTGAAGCTTTCTTT
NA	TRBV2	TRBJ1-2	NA	CASRTGFYGYTF	TGTGCCAGCAGGACAGGATTCTATGGCTACACCTTC
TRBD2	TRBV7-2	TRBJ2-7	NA	CASSPWTSFDEQYF	TGTGCCAGCAGCCCTTGGACTAGCTTTGACGAGCAGTACTTC
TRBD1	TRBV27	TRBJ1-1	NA	CASSRTGQGGPTEAFF	TGTGCCAGCAGTAGAACGGGACAGGGCGGTCCCACTGAAGCTTTCTTT
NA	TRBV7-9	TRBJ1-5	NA	CASSPPGQPQHF	TGTGCCAGCAGTCCTCCAGGACAGCCCCAGCATTTT
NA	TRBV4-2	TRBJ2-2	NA	CASSQGGRYTGELFF	TGTGCCAGCAGCCAAGGGGGGCGATACACCGGGGAGCTGTTTTTT
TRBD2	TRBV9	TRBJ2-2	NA	CASSVSGGAGNTGELFF	TGTGCCAGCAGCGTAAGCGGGGGGGCAGGGAACACCGGGGAGCTGTTTTTT
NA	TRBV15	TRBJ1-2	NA	CATSRMDSSNYGYTF	TGTGCCACCAGCAGGATGGACAGCTCTAACTATGGCTACACCTTC
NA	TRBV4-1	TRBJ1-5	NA	CASSRYINQPQHF	TGCGCCAGCAGCCGTTATATTAATCAGCCCCAGCATTTT
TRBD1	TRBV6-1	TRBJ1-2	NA	CASSEQPGGWYGYTF	TGTGCCAGCAGTGAACAGCCAGGGGGTTGGTATGGCTACACCTTC
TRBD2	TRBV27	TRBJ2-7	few	CASSLVPSGLSYEQYF	TGTGCCAGCAGTTTAGTTCCTAGCGGGTTATCCTACGAGCAGTACTTC
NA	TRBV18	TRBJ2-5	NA	CASSPPATLVETQYF	TGTGCCAGCTCACCACCGGCGACTTTGGTGGAGACCCAGTACTTC
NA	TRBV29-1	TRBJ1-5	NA	CSAMQGFGQPQHF	TGCAGCGCAATGCAGGGTTTTGGCCAGCCCCAGCATTTT
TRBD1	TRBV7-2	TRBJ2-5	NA	CASSPGQGMETQYF	TGTGCCAGCAGCCCCGGACAGGGAATGGAGACCCAGTACTTC
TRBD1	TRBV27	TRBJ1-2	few	CASTSGQGMWGYTF	TGTGCCAGCACCTCTGGACAGGGGATGTGGGGCTACACCTTC
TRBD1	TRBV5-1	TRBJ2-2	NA	CASSLGDSTGELFF	TGCGCCAGCAGCTTGGGGGACAGCACCGGGGAGCTGTTTTTT
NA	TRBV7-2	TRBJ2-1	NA	CASSLAAASNEQFF	TGTGCCAGCAGCTTAGCAGCGGCGAGCAATGAGCAGTTCTTC
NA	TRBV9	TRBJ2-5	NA	CASSAGNRQETQYF	TGTGCCAGCAGCGCTGGCAACAGACAAGAGACCCAGTACTTC
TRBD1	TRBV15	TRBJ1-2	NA	CATSRRTGAYGYTF	TGTGCCACCAGCAGAAGGACAGGGGCCTATGGCTACACCTTC
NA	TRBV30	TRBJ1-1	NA	CAWRGGPYRAEDTEAFF	TGTGCCTGGAGGGGAGGGCCTTACAGGGCTGAGGACACTGAAGCTTTCTTT
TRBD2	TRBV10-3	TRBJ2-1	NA	CATQPAGGAFEQFF	TGTGCCACCCAACCGGCCGGGGGGGCATTTGAGCAGTTCTTC
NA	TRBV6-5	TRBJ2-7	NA	CASSYSLISTYEQYF	TGTGCCAGCAGTTACTCGCTGATTAGCACCTACGAGCAGTACTTC
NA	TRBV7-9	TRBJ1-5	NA	CASSRYTGRDQPQHF	TGTGCCAGCAGTCGATACACTGGTCGGGATCAGCCCCAGCATTTT
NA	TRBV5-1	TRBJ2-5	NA	CASSSSQETQYF	TGCGCCAGCAGCTCGAGCCAAGAGACCCAGTACTTC
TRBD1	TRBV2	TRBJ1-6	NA	CASRADRAGGNSPLHF	TGTGCCAGCAGAGCGGACAGGGCCGGGGGCAATTCACCCCTCCACTTT
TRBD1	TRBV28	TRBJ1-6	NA	CASSPRTGFNSPLHF	TGTGCCAGCAGCCCCAGGACAGGTTTCAATTCACCCCTCCACTTT
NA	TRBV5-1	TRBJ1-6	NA	CASSTREHNSPLHF	TGCGCCAGCAGCACACGGGAACATAATTCACCCCTCCACTTT
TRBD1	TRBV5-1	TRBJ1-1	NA	CASSFLGQGVNTEAFF	TGCGCCAGCAGCTTTTTGGGACAGGGGGTGAACACTGAAGCTTTCTTT
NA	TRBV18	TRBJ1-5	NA	CASSPLTQLLYSNQPQHF	TGTGCCAGCTCACCTCTGACCCAACTACTCTATAGCAATCAGCCCCAGCATTTT
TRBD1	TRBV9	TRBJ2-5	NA	CASSGTGGGGTQYF	TGTGCCAGCAGCGGGACAGGGGGCGGCGGGACCCAGTACTTC
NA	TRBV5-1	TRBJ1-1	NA	CASSAPARGRTEAFF	TGCGCCAGCAGCGCACCGGCGCGGGGGAGGACTGAAGCTTTCTTT
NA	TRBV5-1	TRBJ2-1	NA	CASSFGGSLTHEQFF	TGCGCCAGCAGCTTTGGCGGGTCCTTAACACATGAGCAGTTCTTC
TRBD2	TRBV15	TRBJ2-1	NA	CATSRDLSGGINNEQFF	TGTGCCACCAGCAGAGATCTTAGCGGGGGGATTAACAATGAGCAGTTCTTC
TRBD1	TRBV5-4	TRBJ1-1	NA	CASSWGTAWGTEAFF	TGTGCCAGCAGCTGGGGGACAGCCTGGGGTACTGAAGCTTTCTTT
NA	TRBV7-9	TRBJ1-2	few	CASTLGLYGYTF	TGTGCCAGCACCTTGGGACTCTATGGCTACACCTTC
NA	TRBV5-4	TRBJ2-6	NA	CASSPGYSGANVLTF	TGTGCCAGCAGCCCAGGATACTCTGGGGCCAACGTCCTGACTTTC
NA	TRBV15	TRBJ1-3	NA	CATSVLGHPGSSGNTIYF	TGTGCCACCAGCGTTCTTGGACACCCAGGCAGTTCTGGAAACACCATATATTTT
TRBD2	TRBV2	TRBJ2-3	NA	CASSEGLAGWADTQYF	TGTGCCAGCAGTGAAGGGCTAGCGGGGTGGGCAGATACGCAGTATTTT
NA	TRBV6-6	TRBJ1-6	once	CASSYRDYDDSPLHF	TGTGCCAGCAGTTATCGGGACTACGATGATTCACCCCTCCACTTT
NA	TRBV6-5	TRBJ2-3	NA	CASSYSPRSDTQYF	TGTGCCAGCAGTTACTCGCCTAGATCAGATACGCAGTATTTT
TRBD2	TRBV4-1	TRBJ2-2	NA	CASSQEGGANTGELFF	TGCGCCAGCAGCCAAGAGGGAGGGGCGAACACCGGGGAGCTGTTTTTT
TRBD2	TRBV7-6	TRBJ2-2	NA	CASSRTSLAGTGELFF	TGTGCCAGCAGCCGGACCTCCTTAGCGGGGACCGGGGAGCTGTTTTTT
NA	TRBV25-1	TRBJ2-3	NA	CASSEFTSPVTDTQYF	TGTGCCAGCAGTGAATTCACGTCCCCGGTCACAGATACGCAGTATTTT
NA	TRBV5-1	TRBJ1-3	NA	CASSLGGESSGNTIYF	TGCGCCAGCAGCTTGGGGGGGGAGAGCTCTGGAAACACCATATATTTT
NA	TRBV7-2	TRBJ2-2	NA	CASSLAFTQGAGELFF	TGTGCCAGCAGCTTAGCGTTTACACAGGGTGCCGGGGAGCTGTTTTTT
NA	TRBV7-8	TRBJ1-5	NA	CASSSGGAGQPQHF	TGTGCCAGCAGTAGCGGGGGGGCGGGTCAGCCCCAGCATTTT
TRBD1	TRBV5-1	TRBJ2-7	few	CASSPSGTGADTYEQYF	TGCGCCAGCAGCCCATCCGGGACAGGGGCTGACACCTACGAGCAGTACTTC
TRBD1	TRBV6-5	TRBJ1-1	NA	CASSTTGVTEAFF	TGTGCCAGCAGTACCACAGGGGTCACTGAAGCTTTCTTT
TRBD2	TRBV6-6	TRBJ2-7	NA	CASSYSVGGISYEQYF	TGTGCCAGCAGTTACTCGGTGGGGGGGATCTCCTACGAGCAGTACTTC
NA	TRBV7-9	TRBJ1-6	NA	CASSPGGLIYSPLHF	TGTGCCAGCAGCCCGGGCGGGTTAATTTATTCACCCCTCCACTTT